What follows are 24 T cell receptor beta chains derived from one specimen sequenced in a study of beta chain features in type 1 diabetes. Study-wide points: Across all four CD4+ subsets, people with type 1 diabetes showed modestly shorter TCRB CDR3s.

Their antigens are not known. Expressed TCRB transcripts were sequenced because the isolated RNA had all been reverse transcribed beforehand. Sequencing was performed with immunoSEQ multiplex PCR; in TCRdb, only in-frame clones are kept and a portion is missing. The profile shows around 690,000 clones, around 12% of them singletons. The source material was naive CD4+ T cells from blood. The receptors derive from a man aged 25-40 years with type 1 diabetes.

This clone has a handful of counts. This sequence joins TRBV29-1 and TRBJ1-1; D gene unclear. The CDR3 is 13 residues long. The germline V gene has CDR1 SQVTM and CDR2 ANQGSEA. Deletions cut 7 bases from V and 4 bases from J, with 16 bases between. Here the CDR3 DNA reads TGCAGCGGGGTCCGGTGGCGGGGCACTGAAGCTTTCTTT. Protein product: CSGVRWRGTEAFF.

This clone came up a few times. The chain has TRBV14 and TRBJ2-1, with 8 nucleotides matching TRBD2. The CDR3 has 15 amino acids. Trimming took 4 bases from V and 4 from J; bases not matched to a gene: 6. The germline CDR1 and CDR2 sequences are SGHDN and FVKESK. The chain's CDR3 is CASSPAGGRYNEQFF. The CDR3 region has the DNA TGTGCCAGCAGCCCCGCGGGGGGCCGGTACAATGAGCAGTTCTTC.

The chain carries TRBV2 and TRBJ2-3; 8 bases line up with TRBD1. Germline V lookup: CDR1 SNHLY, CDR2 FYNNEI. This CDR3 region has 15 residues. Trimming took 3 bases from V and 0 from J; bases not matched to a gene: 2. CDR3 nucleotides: TGTGCCAGCAGTGAGTACAGGGGGAGCACAGATACGCAGTATTTT. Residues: CASSEYRGSTDTQYF.

The CDR3 nucleotides read TGTGCCAGCAGTTTATTGATACGGAGTCCGGATCAGCCCCAGCATTTT. It translates to CASSLLIRSPDQPQHF. The chain combines TRBV28 with TRBJ1-5; D is ambiguous. The CDR3 loop spans 16 amino acids. V was pared by 1 base and J by 5 bases, with 15 bases between. In germline, CDR1 is MDHEN, CDR2 SYDVKM.

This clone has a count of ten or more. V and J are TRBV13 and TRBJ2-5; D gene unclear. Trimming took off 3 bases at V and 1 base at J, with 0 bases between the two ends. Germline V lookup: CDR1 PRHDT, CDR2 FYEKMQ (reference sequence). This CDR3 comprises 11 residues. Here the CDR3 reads CASSFQETQYF. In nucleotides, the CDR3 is TGTGCCAGCAGCTTCCAAGAGACCCAGTACTTC.

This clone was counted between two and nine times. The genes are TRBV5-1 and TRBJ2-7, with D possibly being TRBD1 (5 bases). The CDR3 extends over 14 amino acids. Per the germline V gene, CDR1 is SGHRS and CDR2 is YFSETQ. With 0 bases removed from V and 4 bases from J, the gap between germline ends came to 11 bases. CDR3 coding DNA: TGCGCCAGCAGCTTGGAGGCAGGGCCATACGAGCAGTACTTC. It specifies CASSLEAGPYEQYF. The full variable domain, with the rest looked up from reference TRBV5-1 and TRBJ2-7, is KAGVTQTPRYLIKTRGQQVTLSCSPISGHRSVSWYQQTPGQGLQFLFEYFSETQRNKGNFPGRFSGRQFSNSRSEMNVSTLELGDSALYLCASSLEAGPYEQYFGPGTRLTVT.

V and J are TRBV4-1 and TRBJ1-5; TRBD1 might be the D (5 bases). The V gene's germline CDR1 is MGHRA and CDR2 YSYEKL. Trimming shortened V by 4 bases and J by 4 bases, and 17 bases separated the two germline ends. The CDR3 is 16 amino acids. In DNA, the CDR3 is TGCGCCAGCAGCCTCGGGTGGGACTCATTAAATCAGCCCCAGCATTTT. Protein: CASSLGWDSLNQPQHF.

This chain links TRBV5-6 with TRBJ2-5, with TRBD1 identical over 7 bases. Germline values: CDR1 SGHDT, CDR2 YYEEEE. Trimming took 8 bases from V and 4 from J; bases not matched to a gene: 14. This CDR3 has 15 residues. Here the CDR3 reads CASKRRGLGRETQYF. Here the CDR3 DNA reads TGTGCCAGTAAACGAAGGGGGCTGGGAAGAGAGACCCAGTACTTC.

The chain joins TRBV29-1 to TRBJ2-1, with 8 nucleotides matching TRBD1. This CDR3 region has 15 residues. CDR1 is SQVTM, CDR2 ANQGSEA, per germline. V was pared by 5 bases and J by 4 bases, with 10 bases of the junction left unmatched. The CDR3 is CSVPQGASTYNEQFF. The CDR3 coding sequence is TGCAGCGTTCCTCAGGGGGCCAGTACATACAATGAGCAGTTCTTC.

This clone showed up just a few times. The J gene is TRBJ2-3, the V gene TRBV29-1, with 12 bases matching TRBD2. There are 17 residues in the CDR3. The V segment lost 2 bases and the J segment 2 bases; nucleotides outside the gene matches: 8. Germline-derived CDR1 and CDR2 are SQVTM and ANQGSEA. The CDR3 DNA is TGCAGCGTTGAATCCGCCACTAGCGGGGGGCCCACAGATACGCAGTATTTT. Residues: CSVESATSGGPTDTQYF.

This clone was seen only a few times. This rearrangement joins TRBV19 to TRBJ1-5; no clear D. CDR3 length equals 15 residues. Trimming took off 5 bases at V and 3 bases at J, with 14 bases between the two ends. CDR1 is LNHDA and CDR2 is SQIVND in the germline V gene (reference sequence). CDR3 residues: CASSSFGANNQPQHF. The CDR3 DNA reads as TGTGCCAGTAGTTCGTTTGGAGCGAACAATCAGCCCCAGCATTTT. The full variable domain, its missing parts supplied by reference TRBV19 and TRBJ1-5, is DGGITQSPKYLFRKEGQNVTLSCEQNLNHDAMYWYRQDPGQGLRLIYYSQIVNDFQKGDIAEGYSVSREKKESFPLTVTSAQKNPTAFYLCASSSFGANNQPQHFGDGTRLSIL.

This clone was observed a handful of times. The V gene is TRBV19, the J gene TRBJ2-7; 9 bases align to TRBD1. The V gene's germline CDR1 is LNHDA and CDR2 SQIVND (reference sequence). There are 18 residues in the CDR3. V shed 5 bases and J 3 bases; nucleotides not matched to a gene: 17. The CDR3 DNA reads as TGTGCCAGTAGTCAGGAGACGAACTCCGGGACAGGGTACTACGAGCAGTACTTC. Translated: CASSQETNSGTGYYEQYF.

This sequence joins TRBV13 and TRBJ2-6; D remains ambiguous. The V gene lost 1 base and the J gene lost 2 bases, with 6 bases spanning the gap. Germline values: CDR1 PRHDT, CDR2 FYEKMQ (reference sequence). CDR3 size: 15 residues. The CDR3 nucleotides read TGTGCCAGCAGCTTAGCCAGGCCTGGGGCCAACGTCCTGACTTTC. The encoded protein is CASSLARPGANVLTF. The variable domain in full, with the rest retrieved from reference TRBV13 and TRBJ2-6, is AAGVIQSPRHLIKEKRETATLKCYPIPRHDTVYWYQQGPGQDPQFLISFYEKMQSDKGSIPDRFSAQQFSDYHSELNMSSLELGDSALYFCASSLARPGANVLTFGAGSRLTVL.

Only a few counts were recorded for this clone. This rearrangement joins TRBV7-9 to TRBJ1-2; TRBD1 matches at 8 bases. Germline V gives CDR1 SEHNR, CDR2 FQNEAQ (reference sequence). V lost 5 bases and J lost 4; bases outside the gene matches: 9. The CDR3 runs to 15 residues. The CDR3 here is CASSLQGADFYGYTF. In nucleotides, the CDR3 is TGTGCCAGCAGCCTTCAGGGGGCAGATTTCTATGGCTACACCTTC. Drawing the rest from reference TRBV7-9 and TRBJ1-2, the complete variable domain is DTGVSQNPRHKITKRGQNVTFRCDPISEHNRLYWYRQTLGQGPEFLTYFQNEAQLEKSRLLSDRFSAERPKGSFSTLEIQRTEQGDSAMYLCASSLQGADFYGYTFGSGTRLTVV.

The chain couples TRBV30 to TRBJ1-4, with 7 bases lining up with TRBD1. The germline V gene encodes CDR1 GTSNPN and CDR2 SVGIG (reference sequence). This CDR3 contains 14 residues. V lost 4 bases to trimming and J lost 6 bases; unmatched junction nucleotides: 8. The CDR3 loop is CAWNRDSSYEKLFF. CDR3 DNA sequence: TGTGCCTGGAACCGGGACAGTTCTTATGAAAAACTGTTTTTT.

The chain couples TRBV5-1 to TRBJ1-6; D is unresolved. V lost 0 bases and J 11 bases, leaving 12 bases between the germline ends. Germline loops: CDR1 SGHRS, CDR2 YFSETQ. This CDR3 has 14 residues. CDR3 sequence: CASSLERVAAPLHF. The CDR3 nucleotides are TGCGCCAGCAGCTTGGAGCGCGTGGCGGCACCCCTCCACTTT.

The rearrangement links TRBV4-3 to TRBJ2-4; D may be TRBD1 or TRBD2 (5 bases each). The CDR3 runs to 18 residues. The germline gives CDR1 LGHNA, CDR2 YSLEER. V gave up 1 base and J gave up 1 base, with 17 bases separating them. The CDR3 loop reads CASSQVGERGTAKNIQYF. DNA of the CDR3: TGCGCCAGCAGCCAAGTTGGAGAGAGGGGCACGGCCAAAAACATTCAGTACTTC.

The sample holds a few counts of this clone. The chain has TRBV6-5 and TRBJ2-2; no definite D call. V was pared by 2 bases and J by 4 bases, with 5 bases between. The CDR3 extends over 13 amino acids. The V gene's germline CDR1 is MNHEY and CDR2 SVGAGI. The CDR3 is CASSYPSTGELFF. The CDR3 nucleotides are TGTGCCAGCAGTTACCCGTCCACCGGGGAGCTGTTTTTT.

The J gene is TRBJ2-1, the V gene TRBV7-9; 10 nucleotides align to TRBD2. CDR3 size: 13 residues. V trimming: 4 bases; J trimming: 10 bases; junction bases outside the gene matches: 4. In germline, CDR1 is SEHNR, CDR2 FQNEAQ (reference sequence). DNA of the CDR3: TGTGCCAGCAGCTCGACTAGCGGGTCCGAGCAGTTCTTC. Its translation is CASSSTSGSEQFF.

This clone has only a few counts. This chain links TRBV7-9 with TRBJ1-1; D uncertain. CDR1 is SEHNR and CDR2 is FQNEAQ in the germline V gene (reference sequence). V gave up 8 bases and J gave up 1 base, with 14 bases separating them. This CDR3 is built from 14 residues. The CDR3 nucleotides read TGTGCCAGCCGCGAATTCGACTGGAACACTGAAGCTTTCTTT. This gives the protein CASREFDWNTEAFF.

In DNA form, the CDR3 reads TGTGCCAGCAGCCGAGGCATCCTCTCTGGAAACACCATATATTTT. Residues: CASSRGILSGNTIYF. The chain joins TRBV14 to TRBJ1-3; D call uncertain. The CDR3 spans 15 residues. Germline CDR1 reads SGHDN; CDR2 reads FVKESK. Trimming shortened V by 4 bases and J by 0 bases, and 10 bases separated the two germline ends.

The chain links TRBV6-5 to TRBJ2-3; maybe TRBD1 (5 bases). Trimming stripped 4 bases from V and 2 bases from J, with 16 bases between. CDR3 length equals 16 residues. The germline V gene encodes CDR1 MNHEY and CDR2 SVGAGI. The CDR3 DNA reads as TGTGCCAGCAGTTTCCGGGCAGGGCGACCCACAGATACGCAGTATTTT. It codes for CASSFRAGRPTDTQYF.

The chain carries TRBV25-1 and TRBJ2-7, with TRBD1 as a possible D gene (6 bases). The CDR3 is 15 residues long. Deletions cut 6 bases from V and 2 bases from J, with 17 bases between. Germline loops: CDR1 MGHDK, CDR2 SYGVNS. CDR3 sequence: CASSRSGTLTYEQYF. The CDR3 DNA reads TGTGCCAGCAGCCGATCCGGGACACTTACCTACGAGCAGTACTTC.

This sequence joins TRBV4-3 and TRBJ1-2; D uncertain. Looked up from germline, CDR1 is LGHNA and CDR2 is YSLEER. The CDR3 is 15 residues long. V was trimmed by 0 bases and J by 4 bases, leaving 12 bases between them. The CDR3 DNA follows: TGCGCCAGCAGCCAAGAACACCCCAGAGCCTATGGCTACACCTTC. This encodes CASSQEHPRAYGYTF.